This TCR beta chain is from a study of blood T cell repertoires in COVID-19. The overall study: Acute-phase and convalescent COVID-19 samples originated in the United States, Italy and Spain. In each case, the material was cDNA or gDNA derived from T cells, B-cell-depleted T cells, or PBMCs.

Study processing details: Amplification from reference gene primers served as the basis for estimated nucleated cell counts. Profiled with immunoSEQ multiplex PCR; TCRdb holds only in-frame clones, not every one. That table supplies the V and J calls and clone size; D and trimming were determined from the DNA. The sample records about 210,000 clones, 84% being singletons. Germline assignment: CDR1 ENHRY and CDR2 SYGVKD. CDR3 length: 13 amino acids. The germline V and J ends were trimmed by 4 bases and 5 bases, with 11 bases remaining between them. Input material: peripheral blood. The clonotype originates from a woman aged 45-65 years with active or convalescent COVID-19. The chain combines TRBV10-3 with TRBJ1-1; D gene ambiguous. This CDR3 reads CAISVEGGTEAFF. The DNA for the CDR3 is TGTGCCATCAGTGTGGAGGGAGGGACTGAAGCTTTCTTT.